A single sample gave rise to the 9 T cell receptor beta chains below, sequenced in a study of cytomegalovirus exposure and HLA in healthy donors. PCR primers comprised 60 Vbeta and 13 Jbeta primers. Sequenced by immunoSEQ multiplex PCR; TCRdb stores in-frame clones only, minus some. This table has over 110,000 clones, 75% to 85% appearing once. The sequenced material came from PBMCs. The origin of the receptors is a woman between 40 and 50 years old in good health and CMV-seropositive.

The chain uses TRBV28 and TRBJ1-2; 7 bases map to TRBD1. The CDR3 consists of 12 residues. The V segment lost 6 bases and the J segment 4 bases; nucleotides outside the gene matches: 2. Germline CDR1 MDHEN, CDR2 SYDVKM. CDR3 sequence: CASRPGGYGYTF. The DNA for the CDR3 is TGTGCCAGCAGACCAGGGGGCTATGGCTACACCTTC.

This clone came up a few times. This rearrangement joins TRBV14 to TRBJ2-2; no clear D gene. Trimming left V 4 bases short and J 6 bases short, with 6 bases between. Germline loops: CDR1 SGHDN, CDR2 FVKESK. The CDR3 loop spans 12 amino acids. The chain's CDR3 is CASSPFPGELFF. The CDR3 bases are TGTGCCAGCAGCCCGTTCCCCGGGGAGCTGTTTTTT.

The chain recombines TRBV5-1 with TRBJ1-4; D might be TRBD1 (5 bases). This CDR3 contains 14 residues. Germline loops: CDR1 SGHRS, CDR2 YFSETQ. V was cut by 0 bases and J by 5 bases, with 8 bases left in between. The CDR3 sequence: CASSLGQLNEKLFF. Here the CDR3 DNA reads TGCGCCAGCAGCTTGGGACAGCTAAATGAAAAACTGTTTTTT.

In this sample, this clone turned up once. This chain joins TRBV6-1 and TRBJ2-1, with 7 bases matching TRBD2. Germline values: CDR1 MNHNS, CDR2 SASEGT. J lost 7 bases, V lost 10 bases, and 13 bases had no gene match. The CDR3 extends over 14 amino acids. The DNA for the CDR3 is TGTGCCACCGAGCAGCAGCGGGATGGGAATGAGCAGTTCTTC. Protein sequence: CATEQQRDGNEQFF.

This sequence joins TRBV28 and TRBJ2-5, with TRBD2 matching 9 bases. The CDR3 totals 15 residues. The V and J ends lost 2 bases and 7 bases, in that order; junction bases with no gene match: 8. Germline loops: CDR1 MDHEN, CDR2 SYDVKM. In DNA, the CDR3 is TGTGCCAGCAGTTTAGGTGGCGGGAGGGGGGCGACCCAGTACTTC. This encodes CASSLGGGRGATQYF.

This rearrangement joins TRBV27 to TRBJ2-3; tentative D call: TRBD1 (5 bases). CDR1 and CDR2 (germline): MNHEY, SMNVEV (reference sequence). The CDR3 consists of 17 residues. V was pared by 4 bases and J by 1 base, with 18 bases between. The CDR3 protein is CASSSLRAGLGTDTQYF. CDR3 sequence (DNA): TGTGCCAGCAGTTCCCTCCGGGCAGGGTTAGGCACAGATACGCAGTATTTT.

The chain uses TRBV20-1 and TRBJ2-7, with D possibly TRBD2 on 7 matching bases. From germline, CDR1 is DFQATT and CDR2 SNEGSKA (reference sequence). V shed 7 bases and J shed 6 bases, with 13 bases lying between them. This CDR3 spans 11 amino acids. As DNA, the CDR3 is TGCAGTGGCCGGGGGGCGGCCGAGCAGTACTTC. Its protein product is CSGRGAAEQYF.

The chain's CDR3 is CASRWTGVGEQYF. CDR3 DNA sequence: TGTGCCAGCAGATGGACAGGGGTAGGCGAGCAGTACTTC. The V gene is TRBV6-1, the J gene TRBJ2-7; TRBD1 matches 9 bases. Per germline, CDR1 MNHNS and CDR2 SASEGT. The trim removed 6 bases at V and 6 bases at J, leaving 6 bases unmatched. The CDR3 spans 13 residues.

The chain recombines TRBV6-5 with TRBJ1-5; 7 bases map to TRBD1. J lost 7 bases, V lost 4 bases, and 4 bases had no gene match. In germline, CDR1 is MNHEY, CDR2 SVGAGI. The CDR3 extends over 13 amino acids. The CDR3: CASSFRGQQPQHF. The CDR3 DNA follows: TGTGCCAGCAGTTTTAGGGGGCAACAGCCCCAGCATTTT.